This paragraph covers one TCR beta chain sequence. Its specificity is not known. The donors comprised healthy bone marrow donors. The source of the sample is a study of cytomegalovirus exposure and HLA in healthy donors. Study observations and caveats: Reportedly, TCR beta sequences accurately predicted HLA-A and HLA-B alleles in most subjects. In an earlier analysis, about 87% or about 30%: the productive usage of most TCR beta V segments.

Primers: 60 Vbeta forward and 13 Jbeta reverse. Profiling relied on immunoSEQ multiplex PCR, and the TCRdb table lists in-frame clones only, not all of them. The sample has about 120,000 clones, 74% seen once; the top ten hold 2% to 2.5%. This CDR3 contains 16 residues. Germline values: CDR1 LGHNA, CDR2 YNFKEQ. V was trimmed by 0 bases and J by 2 bases, leaving 14 bases between them. This clonotype was obtained from a human donor in good health. Sequenced input: PBMCs. This chain joins TRBV4-2 and TRBJ2-7; D may be TRBD2 (6 bases). CDR3 loop: CASSQDGTGATYEQYF. The CDR3 region has the DNA TGTGCCAGCAGCCAAGATGGAACGGGAGCGACCTACGAGCAGTACTTC.